This T cell receptor beta chain was profiled in a study of control samples from healthy donors and cancer patients. This clone was counted once. Generated by immunoSEQ multiplex PCR, the TCRdb table keeps only in-frame clones and is missing some. The sample holds 100,000 to 150,000 clones, 85% to 95% seen once. The sequenced material came from PBMCs. The receptor was isolated from a man older than 75 with head and neck cancer.

The CDR3 coding sequence is TGTGCCACCAGCAGAGGAGGTACAATCGCCCGCTACGAGCAGTACTTC. This translates into CATSRGGTIARYEQYF. This chain connects TRBV15 to TRBJ2-7, with D unresolved. Trimming cost V 1 base and J 3 bases, with 16 bases left between them. Germline V lookup: CDR1 LNHNV, CDR2 YYDKDF (reference sequence). This CDR3 contains 16 residues.